A selection of T cell receptor beta chains follows, all from one sample in a study of technical replicates of blood from several donors. Repertoires were generated with immunoSEQ multiplex PCR, while TCRdb's copy carries only in-frame clones and drops some. The data contain approximately 81,000 clones, approximately 75% of them seen just once; the ten biggest clones take up roughly 4%. The material sequenced was PBMCs. Source of these receptors: a human donor in good health. Some clones in this sample may be carry-over from other donors' samples. Both conserved end residues are part of each CDR3. The D gene is left open where the match is weak. Only some rows state a clone size, as once, few, many or a class for expanded clones.

d_call,clone_size,v_call,j_call,cdr3_aa,cdr3_nt
-,-,TRBV6-5,TRBJ1-1,CASSYGLMNTEAFF,TGTGCCAGCAGTTACGGACTGATGAACACTGAAGCTTTCTTT
-,-,TRBV5-5,TRBJ2-7,CASSFRPAAEGSYEQYF,TGTGCCAGCAGCTTTCGTCCAGCAGCGGAGGGATCCTACGAGCAGTACTTC
-,-,TRBV9,TRBJ2-1,CASSVILGGPYNEQFF,TGTGCCAGCAGCGTAATATTGGGAGGACCCTACAATGAGCAGTTCTTC
TRBD1,-,TRBV2,TRBJ2-7,CASSPDRGQNYEQYF,TGTGCCAGCAGCCCAGACAGGGGGCAGAACTACGAGCAGTACTTC
-,-,TRBV4-2,TRBJ1-2,CASSQDNSGNYGYTF,TGTGCCAGCAGCCAAGATAATTCGGGTAACTATGGCTACACCTTC
-,few,TRBV5-1,TRBJ1-1,CASSMNPAGGGGTEAFF,TGCGCCAGCAGCATGAACCCGGCGGGAGGAGGAGGAACTGAAGCTTTCTTT
TRBD1,-,TRBV10-3,TRBJ1-5,CAINRDRGVNQPQHF,TGTGCCATCAACCGGGACAGGGGTGTCAATCAGCCCCAGCATTTT
-,-,TRBV4-2,TRBJ2-2,CASSQDYTGELFF,TGTGCCAGCAGCCAAGACTACACCGGGGAGCTGTTTTTT
-,-,TRBV29-1,TRBJ2-5,CSVRSVAETQYF,TGCAGCGTTCGGTCTGTCGCGGAGACCCAGTACTTC
-,-,TRBV7-2,TRBJ1-3,CASSLDRGNTIYF,TGTGCCAGCAGCTTAGACAGGGGAAACACCATATATTTT
TRBD1,-,TRBV5-6,TRBJ2-7,CASSGGTGLDEQYF,TGTGCCAGCAGCGGGGGGACAGGGTTAGACGAGCAGTACTTC
-,-,TRBV7-2,TRBJ2-7,CASSFERSSYEQYF,TGTGCCAGCAGCTTCGAGCGATCCTCCTACGAGCAGTACTTC
TRBD2,-,TRBV7-8,TRBJ2-5,CASSRRTSGRRIQETQYF,TGTGCCAGCAGCCGACGGACTAGCGGGAGGAGGATACAAGAGACCCAGTACTTC
TRBD1,-,TRBV13,TRBJ1-6,CASSLSNRGGPPLHF,TGTGCCAGCAGCCTAAGCAACAGGGGAGGTCCACCCCTCCACTTT
TRBD2,-,TRBV15,TRBJ2-5,CATSRETGGPLETQYF,TGTGCCACCAGCAGAGAAACGGGGGGGCCACTGGAGACCCAGTACTTC
-,-,TRBV7-9,TRBJ2-7,CASSLVGGPGEQYF,TGTGCCAGCAGCTTAGTGGGGGGGCCGGGCGAGCAGTACTTC
TRBD2,-,TRBV5-4,TRBJ2-3,CASSLGLAELWGTDTQYF,TGTGCCAGCAGCCTGGGACTAGCGGAGCTCTGGGGCACAGATACGCAGTATTTT
-,once,TRBV29-1,TRBJ2-3,CSVEDWRETATDTQYF,TGCAGCGTTGAAGATTGGAGGGAGACGGCCACAGATACGCAGTATTTT
TRBD2,-,TRBV5-1,TRBJ2-1,CASSGTSGYNEQFF,TGCGCCAGCAGCGGGACTAGCGGATACAATGAGCAGTTCTTC
-,few,TRBV10-3,TRBJ1-1,CATAILGGTEAFF,TGTGCCACCGCTATCTTGGGAGGTACTGAAGCTTTCTTT
TRBD2,-,TRBV19,TRBJ2-1,CASSTRLAGGLYEQFF,TGTGCCAGTAGTACCCGACTAGCGGGGGGTCTCTATGAGCAGTTCTTC
-,-,TRBV6-5,TRBJ1-5,CASSYSWQGGQPQHF,TGTGCCAGCAGTTACTCGTGGCAGGGTGGTCAGCCCCAGCATTTT
TRBD2,-,TRBV5-1,TRBJ2-2,CASSLVSSGLNTGELFF,TGCGCCAGCAGCTTGGTGTCTAGCGGATTAAACACCGGGGAGCTGTTTTTT
-,-,TRBV30,TRBJ2-7,CAWKPIGAEQYF,TGTGCCTGGAAACCTATTGGGGCCGAGCAGTACTTC
-,once,TRBV2,TRBJ2-6,CASSLYRALLSGANVLTF,TGTGCCAGCAGTCTCTACAGGGCCCTTCTCTCTGGGGCCAACGTCCTGACTTTC
-,-,TRBV19,TRBJ1-4,CASTGGEKLFF,TGTGCCAGTACCGGGGGGGAAAAACTGTTTTTT
-,few,TRBV5-4,TRBJ1-2,CASSYETSYGYTF,TGTGCCAGCAGCTATGAGACAAGCTATGGCTACACCTTC
-,-,TRBV25-1,TRBJ2-5,CASSVAGRETQYF,TGTGCCAGCAGCGTTGCAGGGCGGGAGACCCAGTACTTC
-,-,TRBV7-9,TRBJ1-4,CASSSGTDSEKLFF,TGTGCCAGCAGCTCAGGCACGGACAGTGAAAAACTGTTTTTT
-,-,TRBV7-8,TRBJ2-1,CASSRGSREWDNEQFF,TGTGCCAGCAGCCGAGGCTCGCGGGAATGGGACAATGAGCAGTTCTTC
-,-,TRBV4-2,TRBJ1-5,CASSQVRDNQPQHF,TGTGCCAGCAGCCAAGTTCGGGACAATCAGCCCCAGCATTTT
TRBD2,-,TRBV4-2,TRBJ2-7,CASSQEASGGGLGQYF,TGTGCCAGCAGCCAAGAGGCCAGCGGGGGCGGCCTGGGGCAGTACTTC